The clone carrying this TCR beta chain came up a few times. V was shortened by 4 bases and J by 5 bases, with 17 bases between the two germline ends. This CDR3 is 15 amino acids long. Germline V gene data show CDR1 as SGHTA and CDR2 as FQGNSA. This entry belongs to a study of read filtering for tumor transcriptome and immune sequencing. The library was built from about 370 ng RNA with molecular barcoded adaptors for alpha/delta and beta/gamma chains. TCRdb re-called the reads with MiXCR, one entry per CDR3 protein. The data show some 120,000 distinct CDR3 sequences, over 10% seen once. The sample consisted of a population of CD138-negative cells sorted from bone marrow. This receptor was identified in a donor over 35 with multiple myeloma. The chain has TRBV7-2 and TRBJ2-5, with TRBD2 as a possible D gene (6 bases). CDR3 bases: TGTGCCAGCAGCTCCGGCGGGGCGGCGGGGGAGACCCAGTACTTC. As protein: CASSSGGAAGETQYF.